One sample yielded the 23 T cell receptor beta chains listed below, sequenced in a study of Graves' ophthalmopathy and Graves' hyperthyroidism. Using RNA transcripts, the TCR beta CDR3 regions were amplified. Investigators did first-round RT-PCR with HTBI primers, then second-round multiplex PCR. TCRdb fed the multiplex PCR reads into MiXCR, producing one record per CDR3 protein. The data contain some 520,000 distinct CDR3 sequences, under 15% of them singletons. The sequenced material came from blood. The receptors were sampled from a woman in her 30s with Graves' ophthalmopathy.

This clonotype was seen many times. J is TRBJ2-2 and V is TRBV5-1, with no clear D. V shed 4 bases and J shed 6 bases, with 10 bases lying between them. Germline V CDR1 and CDR2: SGHRS, YFSETQ. The CDR3 has 13 residues. The CDR3 DNA reads as TGCGCCAGCAGCCCCGATTTGGCCGGGGAGCTGTTTTTT. Its translation is CASSPDLAGELFF.

This clonotype was recorded many times. The rearrangement uses TRBV5-1 and TRBJ1-1, with unresolved D. Trimming removed 0 bases from V and 1 base from J, with 7 bases in between. Germline assignment: CDR1 SGHRS and CDR2 YFSETQ. This CDR3 is 14 amino acids long. CDR3 DNA: TGCGCCAGCAGCTTGGACATCAGGAACACTGAAGCTTTCTTT. The encoded protein is CASSLDIRNTEAFF.

V gene TRBV30 combines with J gene TRBJ2-5; D is undetermined. This CDR3 has 12 amino acids. CDR1 GTSNPN and CDR2 SVGIG come from the germline V gene (reference sequence). The V end lost 0 bases, the J end lost 5 bases, and 7 bases lay between the germline ends. The CDR3 spells CAWSVVVETQYF. CDR3 DNA sequence: TGTGCCTGGAGTGTAGTAGTGGAGACCCAGTACTTC.

This clonotype has a count of ten or more. The rearrangement links TRBV7-2 to TRBJ2-5; D is undetermined. CDR1 is SGHTA and CDR2 is FQGNSA in the germline V gene. The CDR3 has 13 residues. V dropped 1 base and J dropped 2 bases, with 5 bases sitting between them. In nucleotides, the CDR3 is TGTGCCAGCAGCTTAGGGCCACAAGAGACCCAGTACTTC. It is translated as CASSLGPQETQYF.

The V and J genes are TRBV28 and TRBJ1-2; D is perhaps TRBD1 (6 bases). Trimming stripped 6 bases from V and 8 bases from J, with 13 bases between. Germline-derived CDR1 and CDR2 are MDHEN and SYDVKM. The CDR3 runs 12 residues. In nucleotides, the CDR3 is TGTGCCAGCAGCCGCTCGGGGGCGGGCTACACCTTC. Residues: CASSRSGAGYTF.

The CDR3 bases are TGTGCCAGCAGCCAAGATCGGCGGGCAGGCGAGCAGTACTTC. Translation gives CASSQDRRAGEQYF. The chain employs TRBV3-1 and TRBJ2-7, with D possibly TRBD2 on 5 matching bases. CDR3 size: 14 residues. V was cut by 0 bases and J by 6 bases, with 12 bases left in between. From germline, CDR1 is LGHDT and CDR2 YNNKEL (reference sequence).

This clonotype was picked up many times. The chain links TRBV19 to TRBJ1-1, with 8 bases that match TRBD1. Germline trimming cut 11 bases from V and 1 base from J; bases unmatched to any gene: 6. Per the germline V gene, CDR1 is LNHDA and CDR2 is SQIVND (reference sequence). CDR3 size: 13 residues. This chain's CDR3 is CAGSDRANTEAFF. The CDR3, as DNA: TGTGCCGGATCGGACAGGGCGAACACTGAAGCTTTCTTT.

This sequence joins TRBV29-1 and TRBJ1-1; no clear D. The CDR3 totals 11 residues. In germline, CDR1 is SQVTM, CDR2 ANQGSEA. Between the trimmed V and J ends, which lost 6 bases and 1 base, there was a span of 6 bases. The CDR3 sequence: CSVAENTEAFF. CDR3 nucleotides: TGCAGCGTGGCAGAGAACACTGAAGCTTTCTTT. Full variable domain (missing parts from reference TRBV29-1 and TRBJ1-1): SAVISQKPSRDICQRGTSLTIQCQVDSQVTMMFWYRQQPGQSLTLIATANQGSEATYESGFVIDKFPISRPNLTFSTLTVSNMSPEDSSIYLCSVAENTEAFFGQGTRLTVV.

Only a few counts were recorded for this clonotype. The chain combines TRBV30 with TRBJ2-7, with unresolved D. The CDR3 runs 11 residues. Trimming shortened V by 8 bases and J by 4 bases, and 12 bases separated the two germline ends. CDR1 and CDR2 (germline): GTSNPN, SVGIG (reference sequence). The CDR3 here is CAQGRSYEQYF. Written as DNA, the CDR3 is TGTGCCCAAGGTCGGTCGTACGAGCAGTACTTC.

This clonotype was seen repeatedly, ten times or more. The V gene is TRBV20-1, the J gene TRBJ1-5; TRBD1 matches 8 bases. Germline trimming cut 2 bases from V and 5 bases from J; bases unmatched to any gene: 2. Looked up from germline, CDR1 is DFQATT and CDR2 is SNEGSKA (reference sequence). This CDR3 spans 13 amino acids. The CDR3 is CSARQGADQPQHF. The DNA of the CDR3 is TGCAGTGCTAGACAGGGGGCGGATCAGCCCCAGCATTTT.

About this clonotype itself: This may come from a read error, since a much larger clone is one base off. The CDR3 sequence: CASAESWGQRDEKFF. For the CDR3, the DNA is TGTGCGTCTGCGGAGAGTTGGGGGCAACGAGATGAGAAGTTCTTC. V is TRBV6-1 and J is TRBJ2-4; the D gene is possibly TRBD1 (6 bases). Germline V CDR1 and CDR2: MNHNS, SASEGT. This CDR3 is 15 amino acids long.

This clonotype was observed many times. The chain links TRBV20-1 to TRBJ2-5; either TRBD1 or TRBD2 may supply D (5 bases each). V shed 3 bases and J shed 2 bases, with 19 bases lying between them. Germline V gives CDR1 DFQATT, CDR2 SNEGSKA (reference sequence). The CDR3 consists of 16 residues. In DNA, the CDR3 is TGCAGTGCTAGCCCCCTTGTTCCGGGACGGCAAGAGACCCAGTACTTC. Its protein product is CSASPLVPGRQETQYF.

Ten or more counts support this clonotype. V is TRBV28 and J is TRBJ1-6, with D possibly being TRBD1 (5 bases). Germline V gene lookup returns CDR1 MDHEN and CDR2 SYDVKM. The CDR3 has 13 residues. V was clipped by 7 bases and J by 14 bases, with 18 bases between them. CDR3 sequence (DNA): TGTGCCAGCACTGGGGCGCCTAAGTCTACCCTCCACTTT. This sequence encodes CASTGAPKSTLHF.

This clonotype was counted ten times or more. The chain carries TRBV6-1 and TRBJ2-7; 8 nucleotides align to TRBD1. The germline gives CDR1 MNHNS, CDR2 SASEGT. V was clipped by 8 bases and J by 6 bases; unmatched bases: 18. The CDR3 covers 16 residues. The CDR3 nucleotides read TGTGCCAGCTACCCCTCGGGCAGGGGGCCCCTCGGCGAGCAGTACTTC. Amino acids: CASYPSGRGPLGEQYF.

This clonotype was found many times. The CDR3 loop is CSARDLGTGGDNEQFF. Here the CDR3 DNA reads TGCAGTGCTAGAGATCTCGGAACGGGAGGCGACAATGAGCAGTTCTTC. The chain links TRBV20-1 to TRBJ2-1; TRBD2 matches at 7 bases. J gave up 5 bases and V 0 bases, and 10 bases lay outside the gene matches. The CDR3 is 16 amino acids. Germline V gives CDR1 DFQATT, CDR2 SNEGSKA (reference sequence).

This clonotype occurred a few times. The chain has TRBV11-2 and TRBJ1-2, with D possibly TRBD1 on 5 matching bases. The CDR3 has 14 amino acids. Germline CDR1 and CDR2: SGHAT and FQNNGV. V dropped 0 bases and J dropped 8 bases, with 13 bases sitting between them. The CDR3 sequence: CASSLEGALAGYTF. The CDR3, as DNA: TGTGCCAGCAGCTTAGAAGGGGCGCTCGCCGGCTACACCTTC.

This clonotype was counted at least ten times. The chain links TRBV12-3 or TRBV12-4 to TRBJ1-5; D unclear. The V end was cut by 3 bases, the J end by 7 bases, with 10 bases between. The CDR3 extends over 13 amino acids. The CDR3 region has the DNA TGTGCCAGCAGTTTCCAGACGGGACAGCCCCAGCATTTT. It translates to CASSFQTGQPQHF.

Written as DNA, the CDR3 is TGTGCCAGCAGCATCGGGACTAGCGGGGGGATATACGAGCAGTACTTC. This codes for CASSIGTSGGIYEQYF. V usage is TRBV12-3 or TRBV12-4 and J usage is TRBJ2-7; 15 nucleotides agree with TRBD2. V lost 6 bases, J lost 4 bases, and 7 bases stayed unmatched. This CDR3 has 16 amino acids.

In its sample, this clonotype was seen many times. The gene calls are TRBV27 and TRBJ1-2; no clear D gene. Germline CDR1 reads MNHEY; CDR2 reads SMNVEV (reference sequence). The CDR3 has 16 residues. Trimming shortened V by 6 bases and J by 5 bases, and 22 bases separated the two germline ends. Here the CDR3 DNA reads TGTGCCAGCAGCCCCAGTTTTGACCGTGATTTATATGGCTACACCTTC. Protein: CASSPSFDRDLYGYTF.

The chain couples TRBV6-5 to TRBJ1-1; D is unresolved. Per germline, CDR1 MNHEY and CDR2 SVGAGI. The V end was cut by 4 bases, the J end by 5 bases, with 8 bases between. The CDR3 has 12 residues. In DNA, the CDR3 is TGTGCCAGCAGTTCCCTTGGGACTGAAGCTTTCTTT. Translating gives CASSSLGTEAFF.

This clonotype came up many times. The chain uses TRBV7-8 and TRBJ2-4; TRBD1 aligns across 8 bases. The CDR3 is 16 amino acids. The trim removed 6 bases at V and 6 bases at J, leaving 13 bases unmatched. CDR1 is SGHVS and CDR2 is FQNEAQ in the germline V gene. The CDR3 sequence: CASSLDRGMPVNIQYF. The CDR3 DNA reads TGTGCCAGCAGTCTCGACAGGGGAATGCCTGTAAACATTCAGTACTTC.

This clonotype was counted ten times or more. The gene calls are TRBV11-1 and TRBJ2-7, with TRBD1 identical over 7 bases. The V segment lost 2 bases and the J segment 3 bases; nucleotides outside the gene matches: 19. Germline V gene sequence: CDR1 SGHAT, CDR2 FQDESV (reference sequence). The CDR3 has 19 residues. CDR3 in DNA: TGTGCCAGCAGCTTACCGCCACCGGGGACAGTCCTTACCTACTACGAGCAGTACTTC. Amino acid sequence: CASSLPPPGTVLTYYEQYF.

This clonotype was recorded at least ten times. This rearrangement joins TRBV6-1 to TRBJ2-2; D may match TRBD1 or TRBD2 (5 bases each). Germline-derived CDR1 and CDR2 are MNHNS and SASEGT. The CDR3 extends over 14 amino acids. V was shortened by 6 bases and J by 3 bases, with 11 bases between the two germline ends. The CDR3 here is CASSLLGDTGELFF. CDR3 coding DNA: TGTGCCAGCAGCCTGCTGGGGGACACCGGGGAGCTGTTTTTT.